This T cell receptor (beta chain) was recovered during a study of blood T cell repertoires in COVID-19. Study-level background: Donors in the United States, Italy and Spain gave samples during acute or convalescent COVID-19. In each case, the material was cDNA or gDNA derived from T cells, B-cell-depleted T cells, or PBMCs.

Per the authors' pipeline: Estimation of nucleated cell counts was performed using reference gene primer amplification. Sequencing was performed with immunoSEQ multiplex PCR; in TCRdb, only in-frame clones are kept and a portion is missing. V and J calls and clone size are copied from that table; D and trimming were computed from the DNA. The table shows 95,000 to 110,000 clones, with 85% to 95% occurring only once. The source is a woman under 40 with acute or convalescent COVID-19. The sample comprised peripheral blood.

CDR3 in amino acids: CAISPTGTGAGPLHF. Written as DNA, the CDR3 is TGTGCCATCAGTCCCACCGGGACAGGGGCTGGCCCCCTCCACTTT. The genes are TRBV10-3 and TRBJ1-6; 10 bases agree with TRBD1. CDR3 length: 15 amino acids. From germline, CDR1 is ENHRY and CDR2 SYGVKD. V was clipped by 5 bases and J by 13 bases; unmatched bases: 11.